The rows below give T cell receptor beta chains drawn from one sample of a study of OX40 agonist ivuxolimab in advanced cancers. The repertoire was sequenced with immunoSEQ multiplex PCR; TCRdb's copy has only in-frame clones and lacks some. In the table there are 60,000 or so clones, about nine tenths of which are singletons. Specimen: CD4+ or CD8+ T cells sorted from blood, collected in a trial of the OX40 agonist ivuxolimab. The receptors stem from an adult with an advanced solid tumor such as melanoma, head and neck, liver or kidney cancer. Each CDR3 is given with its conserved first and last residue. The D gene is left open where the match is weak. Some rows mark clone size as missing; the rest say once, few, many or name a class of expanded clone.

clone_size,j_call,d_call,v_call,cdr3_nt,cdr3_aa
-,TRBJ2-7,TRBD1,TRBV18,TGTGCCAGCTCACCCTCACCCGCCGGACAGGGATACGAGCAGTACTTC,CASSPSPAGQGYEQYF
-,TRBJ2-7,-,TRBV5-1,TGCGCCAGCAGCTTGGAACGTTCCTCCTACGAGCAGTACTTC,CASSLERSSYEQYF
-,TRBJ2-5,TRBD2,TRBV28,TGTGCCAGCTGCAAAGGACTAGCGGAACAAGAGACCCAGTACTTC,CASCKGLAEQETQYF
-,TRBJ2-4,-,TRBV15,TGTGCCACCAGCAGAGATGGAGACCTGAAAAACATTCAGTACTTC,CATSRDGDLKNIQYF
-,TRBJ2-3,-,TRBV19,TGTGCCAGTAGTATCTCCTTAAGGGATACGCAGTATTTT,CASSISLRDTQYF
-,TRBJ1-1,TRBD1,TRBV19,TGTGCCAGTAGTTGGACAGGGGGGGACACTGAAGCTTTCTTT,CASSWTGGDTEAFF
few,TRBJ1-1,-,TRBV5-4,TGTGCCAGCATCCCCCAGGGAGCGGGGAACACTGAAGCTTTCTTT,CASIPQGAGNTEAFF
-,TRBJ1-1,-,TRBV27,TGTGCCAGCAGGGCGCAGGGGCCGCGTATTGAAGCTTTCTTT,CASRAQGPRIEAFF
-,TRBJ2-6,-,TRBV5-1,TGCGCCAGCAGCCCACAGGCCTCCAGCTCTGGGGCCAACGTCCTGACTTTC,CASSPQASSSGANVLTF
-,TRBJ2-4,TRBD2,TRBV6-1,TGTGCCAGCAGGGGGACTAGCGGGAGTCACATTCAGTACTTC,CASRGTSGSHIQYF
-,TRBJ2-3,TRBD1,TRBV6-1,TGTGCCTTAACGGGGACAGCTAGCACAGATACGCAGTATTTT,CALTGTASTDTQYF
-,TRBJ2-5,-,TRBV5-1,TGCGCCAGCAGCTTGGCGGGCAGGCGCCAAGAGACCCAGTACTTC,CASSLAGRRQETQYF
-,TRBJ2-3,TRBD2,TRBV28,TGTGCCAGCGAGCGGGGCGGCACAGATACGCAGTATTTT,CASERGGTDTQYF
once,TRBJ2-1,-,TRBV9,TGTGCCAGCAGCGTAGCGGGCGCGCTGACCTACAATGAGCAGTTCTTC,CASSVAGALTYNEQFF
-,TRBJ1-5,TRBD1,TRBV18,TGTGCCAGCTCAGTCACAGGGGGCAGTCAGCCCCAGCATTTT,CASSVTGGSQPQHF